Each of the 27 T cell receptor beta chains below was sequenced from the same sample in a study of identical twins. TCRdb re-called the 5' RACE reads through MiXCR, storing one row per CDR3 protein. The profile shows a few hundred thousand distinct CDR3 sequences, over 8.5% of them singletons. This same sample was also part of a study on yellow fever vaccine responses in identical twins.

The sample was PBMCs. The receptors come from a woman younger than 35 in good health.

This chain connects TRBV6-1 to TRBJ2-7, with D tentatively TRBD1 or TRBD2 (5 bases each). CDR3 length: 14 residues. The V gene lost 5 bases and the J gene lost 2 bases, with 13 bases spanning the gap. Germline CDR1 is MNHNS and CDR2 is SASEGT. CDR3 region: CASSPPGPTYEQYF. CDR3 nucleotide sequence: TGTGCCAGCAGTCCGCCGGGGCCAACCTACGAGCAGTACTTC.

This rearrangement joins TRBV7-2 to TRBJ2-3; D is perhaps TRBD1 or TRBD2 (5 bases each). The CDR3 runs to 16 residues. V was clipped by 5 bases and J by 2 bases, with 17 bases between them. CDR1 and CDR2 (germline): SGHTA, FQGNSA. DNA of the CDR3: TGTGCCAGCAGCCCAGACAGTTCGGGGCTCACAGATACGCAGTATTTT. Amino acids: CASSPDSSGLTDTQYF.

Many counts were recorded for this clonotype. V and J are TRBV15 and TRBJ2-7; 12 bases align to TRBD1. This CDR3 region has 16 residues. Germline values: CDR1 LNHNV, CDR2 YYDKDF (reference sequence). Trimming removed 0 bases from V and 5 bases from J; junction bases left unmatched: 5. CDR3: CATSREPGQGADEQYF. CDR3 DNA sequence: TGTGCCACCAGCAGAGAACCGGGACAGGGGGCGGACGAGCAGTACTTC.

V usage is TRBV7-8 and J usage is TRBJ2-7; 8 bases agree with TRBD1. The V gene's germline CDR1 is SGHVS and CDR2 FQNEAQ. This CDR3 has 14 amino acids. The trim removed 5 bases at V and 7 bases at J, leaving 10 bases unmatched. Here the CDR3 reads CASSPGGPRGEQYF. CDR3 DNA: TGTGCCAGCAGCCCAGGGGGCCCCAGAGGGGAGCAGTACTTC.

This clonotype has only a few counts. V and J are TRBV6-5 and TRBJ1-3; a weak D match, TRBD1 (6 bases). CDR3 length: 16 residues. Germline V lookup: CDR1 MNHEY, CDR2 SVGAGI. Trimming shortened V by 4 bases and J by 1 base, and 14 bases separated the two germline ends. The CDR3 DNA follows: TGTGCCAGCAGTTTCCAAGGGGGGATATCTGGAAACACCATATATTTT. Amino acid sequence: CASSFQGGISGNTIYF.

This clonotype was recorded at least ten times. The J gene is TRBJ2-1, the V gene TRBV29-1; the D gene is possibly TRBD2 (6 bases). Trimming shortened V by 4 bases and J by 0 bases, and 22 bases separated the two germline ends. Germline V gene data show CDR1 as SQVTM and CDR2 as ANQGSEA. CDR3 length equals 18 residues. CDR3 residues: CSVGGVRIADSSYNEQFF. CDR3 nucleotide sequence: TGCAGCGTTGGAGGGGTACGAATAGCGGATAGCTCCTACAATGAGCAGTTCTTC.

In this sample, this clonotype turned up a few times. In DNA, the CDR3 is TGTGCCAGCAGTTACTCGACTAGCGGGGAGCAAGAGACCCAGTACTTC. Translation gives CASSYSTSGEQETQYF. V and J are TRBV6-5 and TRBJ2-5, with 11 bases aligning to TRBD2. CDR3 length: 16 residues. The V gene's germline CDR1 is MNHEY and CDR2 SVGAGI. J gave up 2 bases and V 0 bases, and 2 bases lay outside the gene matches.

This clonotype has a handful of counts. This chain connects TRBV6-1 to TRBJ2-3; 8 bases are shared with TRBD1. This CDR3 comprises 14 residues. J was trimmed by 1 base and V by 4 bases; bases with no gene match: 1. Germline CDR1 MNHNS, CDR2 SASEGT. Here the CDR3 reads CASSGQGRTDTQYF. The CDR3 DNA sequence: TGTGCCAGCAGTGGACAGGGGCGCACAGATACGCAGTATTTT.

This clonotype was counted only a few times. The chain couples TRBV5-1 to TRBJ1-2, with D unclear. V was shortened by 0 bases and J by 7 bases, with 13 bases between the two germline ends. The CDR3 is 14 amino acids. Germline CDR1 SGHRS, CDR2 YFSETQ. In nucleotides, the CDR3 is TGCGCCAGCAGCTTGGGGGGTGAAGGAGTTGGCTACACCTTC. Translating gives CASSLGGEGVGYTF.

This clonotype was found many times. The CDR3 loop reads CASSSEYNSPLHF. DNA of the CDR3: TGTGCCAGCAGCTCGGAATATAATTCACCCCTCCACTTT. The chain links TRBV7-2 to TRBJ1-6, with unresolved D. Trimming left V 4 bases short and J 4 bases short, with 5 bases between. The V gene's germline CDR1 is SGHTA and CDR2 FQGNSA. The CDR3 length is 13 residues.

CDR3 DNA: TGCAGCGGGGGGGCAGCTTCTAGCACAGATACGCAGTATTTT. Encoded protein: CSGGAASSTDTQYF. V gene TRBV29-1 combines with J gene TRBJ2-3, with D perhaps given as TRBD1 or TRBD2 (6 bases each). The CDR3 spans 14 residues. V lost 7 bases and J 0 bases, leaving 14 bases between the germline ends. Germline V gene lookup returns CDR1 SQVTM and CDR2 ANQGSEA.

The sample holds a few counts of this clonotype. This sequence joins TRBV6-5 and TRBJ2-2; D may be TRBD2 (5 bases). The CDR3 spans 15 residues. CDR1 and CDR2 from the germline V gene are MNHEY and SVGAGI. Trimming took off 0 bases at V and 1 base at J, with 6 bases between the two ends. The CDR3 sequence: CASSYSRENTGELFF. The CDR3 region has the DNA TGTGCCAGCAGTTACTCCCGGGAGAACACCGGGGAGCTGTTTTTT.

This clonotype was picked up many times. The chain employs TRBV28 and TRBJ2-7; 7 nucleotides agree with TRBD2. Per germline, CDR1 MDHEN and CDR2 SYDVKM. The CDR3 extends over 14 amino acids. The trim removed 3 bases at V and 3 bases at J, leaving 5 bases unmatched. This CDR3 reads CASSLREMGYEQYF. CDR3 DNA: TGTGCCAGCAGTTTGCGGGAGATGGGCTACGAGCAGTACTTC.

Only a few counts were recorded for this clonotype. The rearrangement links TRBV9 to TRBJ2-7; D might be TRBD2 (5 bases). The V and J ends lost 1 base and 5 bases respectively, with 7 bases between them. The CDR3 totals 12 residues. Per the germline V gene, CDR1 is SGDLS and CDR2 is YYNGEE. This chain's CDR3 is CASSVSGNEQYF. The CDR3 bases are TGTGCCAGCAGCGTATCCGGGAACGAGCAGTACTTC.

Ten or more counts support this clonotype. The chain joins TRBV20-1 to TRBJ2-2, with D possibly being TRBD2 (5 bases). V shed 5 bases and J shed 7 bases, with 11 bases lying between them. The length of the CDR3 is 12 residues. Germline CDR1 and CDR2: DFQATT and SNEGSKA (reference sequence). The CDR3 reads CSADDYGGELFF. The CDR3 DNA reads as TGCAGTGCTGATGACTATGGCGGGGAGCTGTTTTTT.

The table lists this clonotype with many counts. The rearrangement links TRBV28 to TRBJ1-2; D may be TRBD1 (6 bases). The length of the CDR3 is 17 residues. Germline CDR1 MDHEN, CDR2 SYDVKM. Trimming cost V 7 bases and J 6 bases, with 27 bases left between them. The CDR3, as DNA: TGTGCCAGCAAGGAGTGGGGCCAGGGGTTGAGTTACAATGGCTACACCTTC. Protein sequence: CASKEWGQGLSYNGYTF.

This clonotype was seen more than once but under ten times. The chain joins TRBV12-3 or TRBV12-4 to TRBJ2-5; D ambiguous. The CDR3 is 12 amino acids. V was cut by 3 bases and J by 6 bases, with 8 bases left in between. CDR3 amino acids: CASSFRKQTQYF. In DNA, the CDR3 is TGTGCCAGCAGTTTCCGTAAACAGACCCAGTACTTC.

This clonotype was observed at least ten times. At one of its ends the junction is not consistent with the germline gene, which may arise from a read error. The DNA of the CDR3 is TGCAGTGCCAGAGGGACTAGCGAGAACAATGAGCAGTTCTTC. It is translated as CSARGTSENNEQFF. This sequence joins TRBV20-1 and TRBJ2-1; 10 nucleotides align to TRBD2. The CDR3 spans 14 residues. From germline, CDR1 is DFQATT and CDR2 SNEGSKA (reference sequence).

The V call is TRBV5-1, the J call TRBJ2-1; TRBD1 matches at 9 bases. The CDR3 consists of 15 residues. Germline-derived CDR1 and CDR2 are SGHRS and YFSETQ. Germline trimming cut 2 bases from V and 7 bases from J; bases unmatched to any gene: 7. CDR3 DNA: TGCGCCAGCAGCTTCTACCGGGACAGGGTAAATGAGCAGTTCTTC. Translating it yields CASSFYRDRVNEQFF.

The chain links TRBV11-2 to TRBJ2-1; D is possibly TRBD2 (7 bases). Germline V lookup: CDR1 SGHAT, CDR2 FQNNGV. The CDR3 runs 15 residues. V was clipped by 3 bases and J by 3 bases, with 12 bases between them. The CDR3 DNA is TGTGCCAGCAGCTTTGGGGGGGCTGACTACAATGAGCAGTTCTTC. Translated: CASSFGGADYNEQFF.

CDR3 amino acids: CASSNRGREKLFF. DNA of the CDR3: TGTGCCAGCAGCAACAGGGGGCGGGAAAAACTGTTTTTT. The chain couples TRBV7-2 to TRBJ1-4; 9 bases match TRBD1. This CDR3 spans 13 amino acids. The V segment lost 5 bases and the J segment 8 bases; nucleotides outside the gene matches: 3. Per the germline V gene, CDR1 is SGHTA and CDR2 is FQGNSA.

This clonotype was counted ten times or more. The chain has TRBV24-1 and TRBJ1-2; D not resolved. The ends were cut back, 2 bases at V and 4 bases at J, with 10 bases in the middle. This CDR3 is built from 14 residues. Per the germline V gene, CDR1 is KGHDR and CDR2 is SFDVKD. The DNA for the CDR3 is TGTGCCACCAGTGATTCATATGGTAGCTATGGCTACACCTTC. As protein: CATSDSYGSYGYTF.

This clonotype was found many times. This chain uses TRBV7-2 with TRBJ2-7, with 12 bases aligning to TRBD2. In germline, CDR1 is SGHTA, CDR2 FQGNSA. The CDR3 runs to 15 residues. With 4 bases clipped from V and 9 bases from J, the junction kept 10 bases outside the gene matches. CDR3 amino acids: CASSSQRLAGAAQYF. CDR3 DNA sequence: TGTGCCAGCAGCTCCCAGAGACTAGCGGGAGCGGCGCAGTACTTC.

A few counts support this clonotype. The chain recombines TRBV5-6 with TRBJ1-6; TRBD1 matches 7 bases. The CDR3 loop spans 13 amino acids. CDR1 and CDR2 from the germline V gene are SGHDT and YYEEEE. V lost 4 bases and J lost 10; bases outside the gene matches: 5. The chain's CDR3 is CASSPLTGSPLHF. The CDR3 DNA reads as TGTGCCAGCAGCCCGCTGACAGGGTCACCCCTCCACTTT.

The chain combines TRBV9 with TRBJ2-7; 7 bases are a match to TRBD1. The trim removed 4 bases at V and 4 bases at J, leaving 8 bases unmatched. Germline V gene data show CDR1 as SGDLS and CDR2 as YYNGEE. The CDR3 is 14 residues long. The CDR3 DNA is TGTGCCAGCAGCCCACTCGGGACAGTTTACGAGCAGTACTTC. Translating it yields CASSPLGTVYEQYF. Variable domain in full (rest from reference TRBV9 and TRBJ2-7): DSGVTQTPKHLITATGQRVTLRCSPRSGDLSVYWYQQSLDQGLQFLIQYYNGEERAKGNILERFSAQQFPDLHSELNLSSLELGDSALYFCASSPLGTVYEQYFGPGTRLTVT.

This chain links TRBV2 with TRBJ1-6; TRBD1 matches 7 bases. CDR3 size: 14 residues. CDR1 and CDR2 from the germline V gene are SNHLY and FYNNEI. Losses at the gene ends were 8 bases for V and 7 bases for J; bases not matched to a gene: 8. CDR3 sequence (DNA): TGTGCCAGCGGAGGACAGGTCCAAAATTCACCCCTCCACTTT. Amino acid sequence: CASGGQVQNSPLHF.

This clonotype was picked up a small number of times. The chain recombines TRBV7-2 with TRBJ2-3; D remains unclear. Per germline, CDR1 SGHTA and CDR2 FQGNSA. Trimming took 4 bases from V and 2 from J, leaving 13 bases between them. The CDR3 spans 15 residues. The CDR3 protein is CASSSDLVTTDTQYF. CDR3 bases: TGTGCCAGCAGCTCGGATCTAGTTACCACAGATACGCAGTATTTT.